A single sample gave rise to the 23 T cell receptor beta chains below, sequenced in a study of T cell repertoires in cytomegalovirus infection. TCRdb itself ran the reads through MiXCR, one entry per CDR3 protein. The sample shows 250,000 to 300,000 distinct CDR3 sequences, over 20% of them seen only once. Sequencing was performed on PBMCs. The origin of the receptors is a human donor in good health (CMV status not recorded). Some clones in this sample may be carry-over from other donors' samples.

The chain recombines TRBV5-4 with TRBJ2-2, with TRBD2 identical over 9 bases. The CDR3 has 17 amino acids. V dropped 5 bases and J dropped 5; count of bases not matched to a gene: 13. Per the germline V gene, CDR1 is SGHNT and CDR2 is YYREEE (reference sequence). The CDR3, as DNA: TGTGCCAGCAGTTCAGAACCGGGACTAGCAACGACCGGGGAGCTGTTTTTT. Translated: CASSSEPGLATTGELFF. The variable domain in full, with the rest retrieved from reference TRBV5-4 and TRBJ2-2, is ETGVTQSPTHLIKTRGQQVTLRCSSQSGHNTVSWYQQALGQGPQFIFQYYREEENGRGNFPPRFSGLQFPNYSSELNVNALELDDSALYLCASSSEPGLATTGELFFGEGSRLTVL.

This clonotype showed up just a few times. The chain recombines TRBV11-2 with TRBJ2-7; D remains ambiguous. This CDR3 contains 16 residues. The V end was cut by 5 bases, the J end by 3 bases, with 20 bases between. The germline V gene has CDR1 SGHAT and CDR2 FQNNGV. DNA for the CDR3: TGTGCCAGCAGCCCAAGCGTAGCCGTTTCCCTCTACGAGCAGTACTTC. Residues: CASSPSVAVSLYEQYF.

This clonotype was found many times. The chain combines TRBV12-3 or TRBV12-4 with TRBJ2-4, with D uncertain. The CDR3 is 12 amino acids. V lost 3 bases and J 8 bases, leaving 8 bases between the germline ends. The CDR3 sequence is CASSLGRDIQYF. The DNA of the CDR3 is TGTGCCAGCAGTTTGGGCCGTGACATTCAGTACTTC.

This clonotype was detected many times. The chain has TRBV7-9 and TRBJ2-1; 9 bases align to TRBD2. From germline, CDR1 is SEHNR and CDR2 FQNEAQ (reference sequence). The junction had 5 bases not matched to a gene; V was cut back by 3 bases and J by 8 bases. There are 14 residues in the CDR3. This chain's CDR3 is CASSFSGGLYEQFF. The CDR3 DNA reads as TGTGCCAGCAGCTTCAGCGGGGGGCTTTATGAGCAGTTCTTC.

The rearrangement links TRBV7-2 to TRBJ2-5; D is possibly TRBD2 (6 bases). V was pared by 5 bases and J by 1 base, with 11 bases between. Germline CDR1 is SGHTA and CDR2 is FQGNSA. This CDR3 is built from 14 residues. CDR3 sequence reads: CASSATRSQETQYF. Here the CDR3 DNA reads TGTGCCAGCAGCGCGACTAGGAGCCAAGAGACCCAGTACTTC.

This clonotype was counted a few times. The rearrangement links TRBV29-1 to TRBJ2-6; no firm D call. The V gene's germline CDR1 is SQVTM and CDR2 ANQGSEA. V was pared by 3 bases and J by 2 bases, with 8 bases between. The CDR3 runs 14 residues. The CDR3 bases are TGCAGCGTTGATGTGGGCCCTGGGGCCAACGTCCTGACTTTC. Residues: CSVDVGPGANVLTF.

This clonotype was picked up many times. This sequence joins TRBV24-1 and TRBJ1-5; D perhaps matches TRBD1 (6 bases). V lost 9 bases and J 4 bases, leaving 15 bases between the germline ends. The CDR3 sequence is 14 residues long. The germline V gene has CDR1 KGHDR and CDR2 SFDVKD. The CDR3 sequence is CATGGRGGNQPQHF. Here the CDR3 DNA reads TGTGCCACCGGAGGCAGAGGGGGGAATCAGCCCCAGCATTTT.

CDR3 sequence (DNA): TGTGCCAGCAGCCCCACCTCCGGGGGTAGGGAGCAGTACTTC. The encoded protein is CASSPTSGGREQYF. This chain joins TRBV7-3 and TRBJ2-7; tentative D call: TRBD2 (6 bases). Trimming took off 5 bases at V and 7 bases at J, with 18 bases between the two ends. The CDR3 extends over 14 amino acids. Germline CDR1 SGHTA, CDR2 FQGTGA. Based on the CDR3 plus reference TRBV7-3 and TRBJ2-7, the full variable domain is GAGVSQTPSNKVTEKGKYVELRCDPISGHTALYWYRQSLGQGPEFLIYFQGTGAADDSGLPNDRFFAVRPEGSVSTLKIQRTERGDSAVYLCASSPTSGGREQYFGPGTRLTVT.

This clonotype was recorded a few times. CDR3 coding DNA: TGTGCCTGGGAGGACATTCCGAACACCGGGGAGCTGTTTTTT. Its translation: CAWEDIPNTGELFF. The chain has TRBV30 and TRBJ2-2, with D perhaps TRBD1 (5 bases). Germline-derived CDR1 and CDR2 are GTSNPN and SVGIG (reference sequence). V was clipped by 5 bases and J by 0 bases, with 10 bases between them. The CDR3 spans 14 residues. The full variable domain, completed using reference TRBV30 and TRBJ2-2, is SQTIHQWPATLVQPVGSPLSLECTVEGTSNPNLYWYRQAAGRGLQLLFYSVGIGQISSEVPQNLSASRPQDRQFILSSKKLLLSDSGFYLCAWEDIPNTGELFFGEGSRLTVL.

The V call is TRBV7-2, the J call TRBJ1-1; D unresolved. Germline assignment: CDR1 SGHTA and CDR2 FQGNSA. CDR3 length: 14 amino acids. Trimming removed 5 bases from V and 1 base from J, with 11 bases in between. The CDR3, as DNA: TGTGCCAGCAGCAAAGGGCCGTCGAACACTGAAGCTTTCTTT. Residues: CASSKGPSNTEAFF.

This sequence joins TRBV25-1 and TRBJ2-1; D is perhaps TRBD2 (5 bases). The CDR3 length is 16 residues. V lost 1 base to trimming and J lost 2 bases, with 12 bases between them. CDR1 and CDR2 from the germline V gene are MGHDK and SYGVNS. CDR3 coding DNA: TGTGCCAGCAGTGAATCAGAGGGTTTACCCTACAATGAGCAGTTCTTC. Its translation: CASSESEGLPYNEQFF.

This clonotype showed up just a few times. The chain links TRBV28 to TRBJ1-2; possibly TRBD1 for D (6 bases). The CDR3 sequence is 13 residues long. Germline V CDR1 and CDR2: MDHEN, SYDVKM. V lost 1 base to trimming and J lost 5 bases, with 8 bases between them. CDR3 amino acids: CASSLLGGYGYTF. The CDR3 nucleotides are TGTGCCAGCAGTTTATTAGGGGGATATGGCTACACCTTC.

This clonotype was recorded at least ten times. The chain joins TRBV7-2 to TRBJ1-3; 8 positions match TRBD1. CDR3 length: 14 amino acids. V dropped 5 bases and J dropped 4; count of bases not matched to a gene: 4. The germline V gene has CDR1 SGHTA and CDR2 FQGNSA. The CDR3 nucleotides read TGTGCCAGCAGCGATTGGGACAGGGGAAACACCATATATTTT. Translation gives CASSDWDRGNTIYF.

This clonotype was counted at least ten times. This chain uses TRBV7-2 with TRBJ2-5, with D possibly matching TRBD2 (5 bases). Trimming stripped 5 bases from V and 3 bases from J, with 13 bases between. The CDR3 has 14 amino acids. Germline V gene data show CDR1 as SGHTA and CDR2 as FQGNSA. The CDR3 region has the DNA TGTGCCAGCAGCGATCCACGGGGAAAAGAGACCCAGTACTTC. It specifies CASSDPRGKETQYF. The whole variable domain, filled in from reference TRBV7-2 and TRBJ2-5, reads GAGVSQSPSNKVTEKGKDVELRCDPISGHTALYWYRQSLGQGLEFLIYFQGNSAPDKSGLPSDRFSAERTGGSVSTLTIQRTQQEDSAVYLCASSDPRGKETQYFGPGTRLLVL.

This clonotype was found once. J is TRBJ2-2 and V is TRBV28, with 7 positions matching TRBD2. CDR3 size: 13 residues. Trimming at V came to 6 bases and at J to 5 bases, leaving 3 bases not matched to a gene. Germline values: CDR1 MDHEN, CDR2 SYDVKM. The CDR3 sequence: CASRRGWTGELFF. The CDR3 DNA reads TGTGCCAGCAGGCGGGGGTGGACCGGGGAGCTGTTTTTT.

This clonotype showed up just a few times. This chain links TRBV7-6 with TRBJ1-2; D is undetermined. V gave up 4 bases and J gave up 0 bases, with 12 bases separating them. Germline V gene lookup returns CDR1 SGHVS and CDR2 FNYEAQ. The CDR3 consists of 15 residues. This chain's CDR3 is CASSSLPAANYGYTF. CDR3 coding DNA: TGTGCCAGCAGCTCTCTTCCGGCAGCTAACTATGGCTACACCTTC.

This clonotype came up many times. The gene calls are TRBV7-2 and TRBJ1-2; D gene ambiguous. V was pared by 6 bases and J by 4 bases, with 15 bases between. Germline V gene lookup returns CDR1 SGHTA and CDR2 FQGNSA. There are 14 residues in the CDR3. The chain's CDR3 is CASRSGIYLYGYTF. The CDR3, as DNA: TGTGCCAGCAGATCTGGAATTTACCTCTATGGCTACACCTTC.

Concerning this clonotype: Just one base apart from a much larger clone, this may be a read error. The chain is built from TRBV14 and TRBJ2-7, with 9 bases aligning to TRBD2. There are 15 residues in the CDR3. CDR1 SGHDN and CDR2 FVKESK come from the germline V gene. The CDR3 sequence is CASSPFSREGREKYF. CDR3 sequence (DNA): TGTGCCAGCAGCCCCTTCTCGCGGGAGGGCCGCGAGAAGTACTTC.

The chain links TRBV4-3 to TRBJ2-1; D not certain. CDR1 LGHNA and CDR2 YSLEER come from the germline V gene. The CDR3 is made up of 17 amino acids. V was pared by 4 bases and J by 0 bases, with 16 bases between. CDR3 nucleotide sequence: TGCGCCAGCAGCCCAGAACCCCCTAGGAGCTCCTACAATGAGCAGTTCTTC. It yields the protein CASSPEPPRSSYNEQFF.

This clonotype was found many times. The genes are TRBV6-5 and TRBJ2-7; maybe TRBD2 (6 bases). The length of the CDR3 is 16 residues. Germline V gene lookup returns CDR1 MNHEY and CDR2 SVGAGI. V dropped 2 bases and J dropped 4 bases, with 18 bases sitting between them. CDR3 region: CASSYLRLGLPYEQYF. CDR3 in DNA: TGTGCCAGCAGTTACCTACGACTAGGACTACCTTACGAGCAGTACTTC.

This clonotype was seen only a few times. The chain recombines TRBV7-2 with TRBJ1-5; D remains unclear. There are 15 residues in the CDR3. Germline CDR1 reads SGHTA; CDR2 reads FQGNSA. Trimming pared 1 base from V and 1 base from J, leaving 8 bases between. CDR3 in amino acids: CASSLEGRSNQPQHF. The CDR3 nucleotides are TGTGCCAGCAGCTTAGAAGGCAGAAGCAATCAGCCCCAGCATTTT.

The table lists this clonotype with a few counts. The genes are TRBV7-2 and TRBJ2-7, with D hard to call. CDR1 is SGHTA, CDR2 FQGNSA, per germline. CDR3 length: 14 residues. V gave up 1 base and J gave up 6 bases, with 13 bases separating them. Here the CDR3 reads CASSLGQEMVEQYF. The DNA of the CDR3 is TGTGCCAGCAGCTTAGGCCAGGAGATGGTCGAGCAGTACTTC. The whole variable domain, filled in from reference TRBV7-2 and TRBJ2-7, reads GAGVSQSPSNKVTEKGKDVELRCDPISGHTALYWYRQSLGQGLEFLIYFQGNSAPDKSGLPSDRFSAERTGGSVSTLTIQRTQQEDSAVYLCASSLGQEMVEQYFGPGTRLTVT.

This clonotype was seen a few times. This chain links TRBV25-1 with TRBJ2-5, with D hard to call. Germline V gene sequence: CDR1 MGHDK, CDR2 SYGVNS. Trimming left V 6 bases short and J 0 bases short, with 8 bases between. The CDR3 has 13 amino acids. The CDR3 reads CASRGPNQETQYF. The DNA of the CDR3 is TGTGCCAGCAGAGGGCCAAACCAAGAGACCCAGTACTTC.